Described below is a single T cell receptor (beta chain) sequence and its context. Other DNA variants within this sample encode the same CDR3. Seattle's cohort entered during active infection and was followed longitudinally. These data come from a study of blood T cell repertoires in COVID-19. About the research overall: PBMCs, B-cell-depleted T cells, or T cells provided the cDNA or gDNA that made up the material.

Only in-frame clones appear in the TCRdb table, and some are missing; sequencing was by immunoSEQ multiplex PCR. Of about 160,000 clones in the sample, approximately 93% were seen once. Trimming pared 9 bases from V and 3 bases from J, leaving 11 bases between. CDR1 and CDR2 from the germline V gene are LNHDA and SQIVND (reference sequence). This CDR3 is 13 amino acids long. This rearrangement joins TRBV19 to TRBJ1-4; D might be TRBD1 (6 bases). The sample taken for sequencing was peripheral blood. The receptor was isolated from a woman aged 55-70 years with COVID-19, enrolled during active disease. The DNA for the CDR3 is TGTGCCAGGGCGGGGGCGTCTAATGAAAAACTGTTTTTT. It specifies CARAGASNEKLFF.